One and the same sample provided the 15 T cell receptor beta chains below, sequenced in a study of metastatic and nonmetastatic thyroid tumors. Every patient underwent thyroid surgery untreated. TCRdb called clones again from the PCR reads with MiXCR. The table lists 11,000 to 15,000 clones, around 4% of them singletons, with around 29% in the top ten. Sequenced material: tumor tissue. The source is a female donor with papillary thyroid cancer or a benign thyroid nodule (not recorded which). Some clones in this sample may be carry-over from other donors' samples.

The rearrangement uses TRBV20-1 and TRBJ2-1; 10 bases match TRBD2. The CDR3 extends over 16 amino acids. Looked up from germline, CDR1 is DFQATT and CDR2 is SNEGSKA (reference sequence). Trimming at V came to 0 bases and at J to 3 bases, leaving 5 bases not matched to a gene. The CDR3 DNA sequence: TGCAGTGCTAGAGACCTTCTAGCGGGGGACTACAATGAGCAGTTCTTC. Its translation is CSARDLLAGDYNEQFF.

The V call is TRBV6-1, the J call TRBJ2-1; 11 bases align to TRBD2. CDR1 and CDR2 from the germline V gene are MNHNS and SASEGT. The V gene end was trimmed by 6 bases and the J gene end by 9 bases; junction bases not matched to a gene: 10. The CDR3 consists of 15 residues. As DNA, the CDR3 is TGTGCCAGCAGACTACTAGCGGGAGTTTCGGGTGAGCAGTTCTTC. The encoded protein is CASRLLAGVSGEQFF.

This clone was recorded a few times. The V gene is TRBV6-5, the J gene TRBJ2-7, with no clear D. Trimming shortened V by 4 bases and J by 4 bases, and 11 bases separated the two germline ends. The germline CDR1 and CDR2 sequences are MNHEY and SVGAGI. This CDR3 spans 13 amino acids. CDR3: CASSSTPQYEQYF. CDR3 DNA: TGTGCCAGCAGTTCGACTCCGCAATACGAGCAGTACTTC.

The chain has TRBV6-1 and TRBJ2-3; D gene unclear. Germline-derived CDR1 and CDR2 are MNHNS and SASEGT. Trimming shortened V by 6 bases and J by 4 bases, and 23 bases separated the two germline ends. This CDR3 region has 17 residues. CDR3 sequence: CASSPRPPRVSSDTQYF. DNA for the CDR3: TGTGCCAGCAGCCCACGGCCCCCCCGTGTGAGCTCAGATACGCAGTATTTT.

This clone was seen only a few times. The V and J genes are TRBV6-5 and TRBJ2-7, with D tentatively TRBD1 (5 bases). The CDR3 has 14 amino acids. Trimming stripped 0 bases from V and 3 bases from J, with 9 bases between. Germline loops: CDR1 MNHEY, CDR2 SVGAGI. For the CDR3, the DNA is TGTGCCAGCAGTTACTCGCGCAGGGACTACGAGCAGTACTTC. Protein product: CASSYSRRDYEQYF.

There are a few counts of this clone. This CDR3 is CASSYSGTSGDTQYF. The CDR3 DNA follows: TGTGCCAGCAGTTACTCTGGGACTAGTGGAGATACGCAGTATTTT. The rearrangement joins TRBV6-2 or TRBV6-3 to TRBJ2-3; 8 bases align to TRBD2. CDR3 length: 15 amino acids. CDR1 is MNHEY, CDR2 SVGEGT, per germline. Trimming at V came to 0 bases and at J to 5 bases, leaving 4 bases not matched to a gene.

The chain couples TRBV5-8 to TRBJ2-2, with 9 positions matching TRBD1. Germline V CDR1 and CDR2: SGHTS, YDEGEE. This CDR3 has 15 amino acids. Losses at the gene ends were 0 bases for V and 6 bases for J; bases not matched to a gene: 3. This CDR3 reads CASSLGGQGPGELFF. For the CDR3, the DNA is TGTGCCAGCAGCTTGGGAGGACAGGGGCCCGGGGAGCTGTTTTTT.

This clone turned up a few times. The chain recombines TRBV28 with TRBJ2-7; D gene ambiguous. V lost 7 bases and J 2 bases, leaving 15 bases between the germline ends. This CDR3 comprises 14 residues. The germline V gene has CDR1 MDHEN and CDR2 SYDVKM. CDR3 coding DNA: TGTGCCAGCATCCCCCCCAACTCAGCCTACGAGCAGTACTTC. Translation gives CASIPPNSAYEQYF. The whole variable domain, remainder taken from reference TRBV28 and TRBJ2-7, is DVKVTQSSRYLVKRTGEKVFLECVQDMDHENMFWYRQDPGLGLRLIYFSYDVKMKEKGDIPEGYSVSREKKERFSLILESASTNQTSMYLCASIPPNSAYEQYFGPGTRLTVT.

This chain uses TRBV2 with TRBJ2-7; 7 bases match TRBD1. This CDR3 contains 15 residues. Germline-derived CDR1 and CDR2 are SNHLY and FYNNEI. Trimming removed 6 bases from V and 0 bases from J; junction bases left unmatched: 8. The DNA for the CDR3 is TGTGCCAGCAGACTCCGGGACAGCTACTCCTACGAGCAGTACTTC. It encodes CASRLRDSYSYEQYF.

The gene calls are TRBV24-1 and TRBJ2-5, with D unclear. The CDR3 has 14 amino acids. The germline V gene encodes CDR1 KGHDR and CDR2 SFDVKD. V was cut by 2 bases and J by 4 bases, with 10 bases left in between. The CDR3 spells CATSDSSGLETQYF. CDR3 bases: TGTGCCACCAGTGATTCCTCAGGTTTAGAGACCCAGTACTTC.

A few counts support this clone. This chain connects TRBV12-3 or TRBV12-4 to TRBJ2-7; D is possibly TRBD1 or TRBD2 (6 bases each). This CDR3 region has 14 residues. V dropped 5 bases and J dropped 6 bases, with 17 bases sitting between them. CDR3 coding DNA: TGTGCCAGCAGTCAGGGCCGGGGGCTGGGCGAGCAGTACTTC. Its protein product is CASSQGRGLGEQYF.

This clone was counted only a few times. The rearrangement uses TRBV6-2 or TRBV6-3 and TRBJ2-7, with D hard to call. Germline lookup yields CDR1 MNHEY and CDR2 SVGEGT. This CDR3 region has 15 residues. The V end lost 6 bases, the J end lost 6 bases, and 21 bases lay between the germline ends. The CDR3 DNA is TGTGCCAGCAGATCCCAAGCGTGGGAAGCTTGCGAGCAGTACTTC. Amino acids: CASRSQAWEACEQYF.

This clone is termed medium-sized. The V call is TRBV13, the J call TRBJ2-3, with D maybe TRBD1 (6 bases). The germline V and J ends were trimmed by 5 bases and 4 bases, with 10 bases remaining between them. Looked up from germline, CDR1 is PRHDT and CDR2 is FYEKMQ (reference sequence). The CDR3 covers 13 residues. CDR3: CASSLPGADTQYF. CDR3 coding DNA: TGTGCCAGCAGCCTCCCAGGGGCAGATACGCAGTATTTT.

The table lists this clone with a few counts. V is TRBV5-1 and J is TRBJ1-4, with D hard to call. This CDR3 has 15 residues. Trimming took off 1 base at V and 2 bases at J, with 9 bases between the two ends. Germline V gives CDR1 SGHRS, CDR2 YFSETQ. The CDR3 protein is CASSLNRATNEKLFF. For the CDR3, the DNA is TGCGCCAGCAGCTTGAACCGAGCGACTAATGAAAAACTGTTTTTT.

This clone has a handful of counts. The chain joins TRBV6-1 to TRBJ2-7; perhaps D is TRBD1 or TRBD2 (5 bases each). Trimming shortened V by 4 bases and J by 3 bases, and 16 bases separated the two germline ends. CDR3 size: 15 residues. Germline-derived CDR1 and CDR2 are MNHNS and SASEGT. CDR3 sequence reads: CASSVGVAVVYEQYF. CDR3 coding DNA: TGTGCCAGCAGTGTGGGGGTCGCAGTTGTCTACGAGCAGTACTTC.